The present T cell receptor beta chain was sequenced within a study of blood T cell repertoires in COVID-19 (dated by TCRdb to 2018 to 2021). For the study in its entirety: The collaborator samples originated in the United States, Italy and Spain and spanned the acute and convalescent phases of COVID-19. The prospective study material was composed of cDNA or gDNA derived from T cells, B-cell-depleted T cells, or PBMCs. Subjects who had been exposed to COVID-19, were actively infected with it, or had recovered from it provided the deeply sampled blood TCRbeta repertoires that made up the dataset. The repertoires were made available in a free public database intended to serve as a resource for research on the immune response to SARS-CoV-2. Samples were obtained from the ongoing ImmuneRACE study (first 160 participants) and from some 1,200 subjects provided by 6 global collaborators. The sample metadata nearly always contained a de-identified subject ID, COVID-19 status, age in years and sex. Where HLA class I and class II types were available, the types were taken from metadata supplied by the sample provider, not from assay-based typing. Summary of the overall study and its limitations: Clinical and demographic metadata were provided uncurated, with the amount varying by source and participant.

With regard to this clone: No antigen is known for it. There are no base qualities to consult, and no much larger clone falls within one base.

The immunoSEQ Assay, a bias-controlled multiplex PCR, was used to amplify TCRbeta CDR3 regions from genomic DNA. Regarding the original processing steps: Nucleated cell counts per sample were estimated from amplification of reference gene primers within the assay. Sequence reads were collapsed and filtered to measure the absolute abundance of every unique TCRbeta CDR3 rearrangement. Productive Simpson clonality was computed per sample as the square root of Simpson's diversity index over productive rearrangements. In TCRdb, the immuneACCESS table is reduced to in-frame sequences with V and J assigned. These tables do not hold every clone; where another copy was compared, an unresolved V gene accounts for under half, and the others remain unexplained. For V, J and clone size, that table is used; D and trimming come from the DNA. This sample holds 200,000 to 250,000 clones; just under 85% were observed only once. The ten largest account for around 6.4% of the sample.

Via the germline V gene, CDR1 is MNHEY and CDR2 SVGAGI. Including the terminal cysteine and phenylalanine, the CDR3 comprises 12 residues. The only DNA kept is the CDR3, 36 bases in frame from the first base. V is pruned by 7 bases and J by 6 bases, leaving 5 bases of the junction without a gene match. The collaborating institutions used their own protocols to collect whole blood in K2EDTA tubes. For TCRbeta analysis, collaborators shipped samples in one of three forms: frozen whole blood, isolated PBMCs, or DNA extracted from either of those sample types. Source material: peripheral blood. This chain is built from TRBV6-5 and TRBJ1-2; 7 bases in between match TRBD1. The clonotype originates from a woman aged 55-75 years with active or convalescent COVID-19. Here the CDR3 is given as CASKQGTDGYTF. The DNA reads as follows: TGTGCCAGCAAACAGGGGACAGATGGCTACACCTTC.